This record concerns one T cell receptor (beta chain) sequence. This sample was taken from a study of PD-L1 blockade in urothelial cancer. Time point denoted: pretreatment peripheral blood. Patients in the study were battling locally advanced or metastatic urothelial carcinoma. Each PCR reaction had synthetic TCR analog templates spiked into it. The table came from immunoSEQ multiplex PCR; TCRdb's copy has only in-frame clones and leaves some out. The sample has approximately 50,000 clones, about 86% seen once. The TCR originated in a man between 65 and 85 years old with urothelial cancer. The sequences come from PBMCs, collected around atezolizumab (anti-PD-L1) treatment.

CDR3 sequence reads: CASSFLGNEQFF. The CDR3 DNA reads TGTGCCAGCAGTTTTCTCGGGAATGAGCAGTTCTTC. The V call is TRBV6-6, the J call TRBJ2-1; D is unclear. The V and J ends lost 4 bases and 7 bases respectively, with 8 bases between them. The CDR3 loop spans 12 amino acids. CDR1 and CDR2 (germline): MNHNY, SVGAGI (reference sequence).